This T cell receptor (beta chain) was sequenced during a study of blood T cell repertoires in COVID-19. On the study more broadly: There were acute and convalescent COVID-19 samples, and they came from the United States, Italy and Spain. T cells, B-cell-depleted T cells, or PBMCs supplied cDNA or gDNA.

Trimming removed 4 bases from V and 1 base from J, with 12 bases in between. This CDR3 is built from 15 residues. CDR1 and CDR2 (germline): SGDLS, YYNGEE. In the authors' methods: Nucleated cell number was recorded as an estimate derived from reference gene primer amplification. Only in-frame clones appear in the TCRdb table, and some are missing; sequencing was by immunoSEQ multiplex PCR. V and J calls and clone size follow that table, whereas D and trimming were derived from the DNA. The sample yields hundreds of thousands of clones, 86% seen once. The chain recombines TRBV9 with TRBJ2-1, with D perhaps TRBD2 (7 bases). Sequencing used peripheral blood. This sequence was found in a woman between 25 and 40 years old with active or convalescent COVID-19. DNA for the CDR3: TGTGCCAGCAGCATAGGGGGGGGATCCTACAATGAGCAGTTCTTC. Translated, it gives CASSIGGGSYNEQFF.